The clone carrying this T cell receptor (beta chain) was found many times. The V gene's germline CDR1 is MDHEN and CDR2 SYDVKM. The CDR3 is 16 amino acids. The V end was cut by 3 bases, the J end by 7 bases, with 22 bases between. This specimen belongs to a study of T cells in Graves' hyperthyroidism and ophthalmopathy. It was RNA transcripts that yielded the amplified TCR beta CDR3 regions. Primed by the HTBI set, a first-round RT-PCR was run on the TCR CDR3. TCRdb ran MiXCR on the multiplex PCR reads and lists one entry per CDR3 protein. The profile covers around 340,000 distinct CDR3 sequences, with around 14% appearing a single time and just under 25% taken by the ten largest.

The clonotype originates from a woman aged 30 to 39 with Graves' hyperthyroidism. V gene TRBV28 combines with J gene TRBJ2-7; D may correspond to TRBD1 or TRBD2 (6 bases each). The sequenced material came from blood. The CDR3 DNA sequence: TGTGCCAGCAGTTTCCTTAGGCCCCCGGGGGCTGTTGAGCAGTACTTC. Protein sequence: CASSFLRPPGAVEQYF.